This T cell receptor (beta chain) was sequenced in a study of cytomegalovirus exposure and HLA in healthy donors. Looking at the study overall: A prior study identified just under 120 million unique TCR beta sequences from about 179 million T cells. There were 350 to 450 genotyped donors. Of these, about 81% fell in the genetic ancestry cluster associated with self-reported Caucasian donors.

PCR was performed using 60 Vbeta and 13 Jbeta primers. Profiling relied on immunoSEQ multiplex PCR, and the TCRdb table lists in-frame clones only, not all of them. This table holds roughly 89,000 clones, around 82% found once. Comment on this clone: Its specificity is not known.

Findings and caveats of the study: One later analysis reportedly identified an Asian-associated ancestry cluster that showed fewer N-insertions than the approximately 670-donor mean.

The length of the CDR3 is 18 residues. Germline V gene data show CDR1 as MNHNS and CDR2 as SASEGT. Deletions cut 0 bases from V and 0 bases from J, with 12 bases between. Material: PBMCs. The chain uses TRBV6-1 and TRBJ1-6; no definite D call. This TCR derives from a young man in good health and CMV-seronegative. The CDR3 here is CASSEAAGYLSYNSPLHF. CDR3 DNA sequence: TGTGCCAGCAGTGAAGCGGCAGGTTATCTCTCCTATAATTCACCCCTCCACTTT.